This T cell receptor beta chain was retrieved from a study of molecular identifiers for immune sequencing clone quantification. Germline assignment: CDR1 MDHEN and CDR2 SYDVKM. This CDR3 spans 14 amino acids. Of note for this clonotype: Antigen: not known. Sequence at one end of the junction differs from germline and may be a read error.

Overall study results and limits: Jurkat TCR RNA spiked in from one cell (amid 800,000 to 1,000,000 naive cells) was reportedly detectable. In naive cells, clones above 20 RNA copies held under 1% of molecules, whereas in effector cells they held over 98%.

TCRdb processed the PCR reads anew with MiXCR; each CDR3 protein has one entry. The data contain 460,000 or so distinct CDR3 sequences, about 25% of them singletons. This clonotype originated in a human donor in good health. Some libraries in this study had Jurkat cell RNA spiked in. The chain employs TRBV28 and TRBJ2-7, with D tentatively TRBD1 (6 bases). The specimen sequenced was naive CD8+ T cells from blood, with Jurkat cell RNA spiked in. The subset here: FACS-sorted CD8+CD4-CCR7+CD45RA+ naive T cells. CDR3 sequence (DNA): TGTGCCAGCAGAGTGACAGGTACCTCCTACGCGCAGTACTTC. Translated: CASRVTGTSYAQYF.